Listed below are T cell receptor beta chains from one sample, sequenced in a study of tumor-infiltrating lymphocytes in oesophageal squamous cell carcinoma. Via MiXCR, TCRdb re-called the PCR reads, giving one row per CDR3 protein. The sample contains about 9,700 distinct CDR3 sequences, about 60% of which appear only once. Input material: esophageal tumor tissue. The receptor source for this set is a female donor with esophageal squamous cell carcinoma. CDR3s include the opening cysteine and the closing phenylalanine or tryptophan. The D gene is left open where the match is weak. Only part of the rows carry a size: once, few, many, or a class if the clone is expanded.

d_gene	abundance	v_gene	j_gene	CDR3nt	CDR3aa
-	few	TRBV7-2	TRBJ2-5	TGTGCCAGCAGCTTAGGAGGTATGGGGCAGTACTTC	CASSLGGMGQYF
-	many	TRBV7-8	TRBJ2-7	TGTGCCAGCAGCTTGTTCCAGGGACCTTCCTACGAGCAGTACTTC	CASSLFQGPSYEQYF
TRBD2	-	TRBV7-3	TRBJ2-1	TGTGCCAGCAGCCTGGAGGCGGGGGGCCGGCTCAGTGAGCAGTTCTTC	CASSLEAGGRLSEQFF
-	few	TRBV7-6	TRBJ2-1	TGTGCCAGCAGCTTGGGGCCTGCGGCCTACAATGAGCAGTTCTTC	CASSLGPAAYNEQFF
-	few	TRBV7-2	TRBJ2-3	TGTGCCAGCAGCCGGACCTATACGCAGTATTTT	CASSRTYTQYF
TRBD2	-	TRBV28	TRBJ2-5	TGTGCCAGCAGTCCCCTCGGGGAAGCGGGGGGGAGGGAGACCCAGTACTTC	CASSPLGEAGGRETQYF
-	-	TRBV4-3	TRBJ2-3	TGCGCCAGCAGCCAAGATCGAGCGGTCCCTGGAAATACGCAGTATTTT	CASSQDRAVPGNTQYF
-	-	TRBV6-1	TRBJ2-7	TGTGCCAGCAAAGTCAACAGGGCTACCTACAATGAGCAGTACTTC	CASKVNRATYNEQYF
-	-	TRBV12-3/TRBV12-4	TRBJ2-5	TGTGCCAGCAGCAAAGGGAAGACCCAGTACTTC	CASSKGKTQYF
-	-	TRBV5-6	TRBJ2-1	TGTGCCAGCAGCCAAGGGGTTCAGGAGCAGTTCTTC	CASSQGVQEQFF
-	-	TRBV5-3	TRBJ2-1	TGTGCCAGCAGCCACATGAGGAATGAGCAGTTCTTC	CASSHMRNEQFF
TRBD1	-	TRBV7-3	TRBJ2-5	TGTGCCAGCAGCTTATCAGGGGGAGAGACCCAGTACTTC	CASSLSGGETQYF
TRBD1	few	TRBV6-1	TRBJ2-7	TGTGCCAGCAGTGATTGGACAGGGGGCAACGAGCAGTACTTC	CASSDWTGGNEQYF
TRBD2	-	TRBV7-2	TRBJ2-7	TGTGCCAGCAGCTTAGCGCTGTCTAGCGGGAGTATAGGCTACGAGCAGTACTTC	CASSLALSSGSIGYEQYF
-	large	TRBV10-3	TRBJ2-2	TGTGCCATCTCAGGGGTATCCTCGTACACCGGGGAGCTGTTTTTT	CAISGVSSYTGELFF
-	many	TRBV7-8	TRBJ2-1	TGTGCCAGCAGCCGGGACGGTCAGAGCTCCTACAATGAGCAGTTCTTC	CASSRDGQSSYNEQFF